What follows are 7 T cell receptor beta chains derived from one specimen sequenced in a study of neurological immune-mediated disorders. TCRdb ran MiXCR on the 5' RACE reads and lists one entry per CDR3 protein. The table records roughly 60,000 distinct CDR3 sequences, more than 9.5% of them present only once. Sample: PBMCs. The receptors originated from a man aged 60-69 years in good health.

This clonotype was found many times. The rearrangement uses TRBV7-2 and TRBJ1-5; D not certain. Trimming stripped 1 base from V and 1 base from J, with 5 bases between. Germline values: CDR1 SGHTA, CDR2 FQGNSA. CDR3 length equals 14 residues. CDR3 amino acids: CASSLVRSNQPQHF. CDR3 coding DNA: TGTGCCAGCAGCTTAGTCAGAAGCAATCAGCCCCAGCATTTT.

Ten or more counts support this clonotype. The rearrangement uses TRBV11-2 and TRBJ1-1, with TRBD1 identical over 7 bases. The CDR3 spans 14 residues. CDR1 SGHAT and CDR2 FQNNGV come from the germline V gene. V lost 5 bases and J lost 3; bases outside the gene matches: 6. The CDR3 here is CASSRAGGYTEAFF. CDR3 bases: TGTGCCAGCAGCCGGGCAGGGGGTTACACTGAAGCTTTCTTT.

The table lists this clonotype with many counts. J is TRBJ2-2 and V is TRBV20-1; no reliable D call. CDR1 DFQATT and CDR2 SNEGSKA come from the germline V gene (reference sequence). The CDR3 is 14 amino acids. V gave up 3 bases and J gave up 5 bases, with 13 bases separating them. CDR3 loop: CSASPAQRTGELFF. CDR3 DNA sequence: TGCAGTGCTAGCCCGGCTCAAAGGACCGGGGAGCTGTTTTTT.

In its sample, this clonotype was seen many times. V is TRBV27 and J is TRBJ2-1; maybe TRBD1 (6 bases). This CDR3 is built from 14 residues. Germline lookup yields CDR1 MNHEY and CDR2 SMNVEV (reference sequence). V gave up 8 bases and J gave up 5 bases, with 16 bases separating them. The CDR3 DNA sequence: TGTGCCAGCGGGGGCAGACAATTGGACAATGAGCAGTTCTTC. Its protein product is CASGGRQLDNEQFF.

This clonotype showed up many times. This chain's CDR3 is CATSIDRDENTEAFF. In nucleotides, the CDR3 is TGTGCCACCAGCATAGATAGGGATGAGAACACTGAAGCTTTCTTT. The rearrangement links TRBV15 to TRBJ1-1; D is undetermined. The germline CDR1 and CDR2 sequences are LNHNV and YYDKDF (reference sequence). There are 15 residues in the CDR3. Deletions cut 4 bases from V and 1 base from J, with 13 bases between.

This clonotype was detected ten times or more. This sequence joins TRBV7-8 and TRBJ1-4, with TRBD1 matching 8 bases. The CDR3 is 15 amino acids. Trimming cost V 1 base and J 7 bases; bases outside gene matches: 5. Germline V CDR1 and CDR2: SGHVS, FQNEAQ. The CDR3 reads CASSLGQGRGEKLFF. For the CDR3, the DNA is TGTGCCAGCAGCTTAGGACAGGGGCGCGGTGAAAAACTGTTTTTT.

This clonotype was counted many times. The J gene is TRBJ1-5, the V gene TRBV20-1; D unclear. Germline V gives CDR1 DFQATT, CDR2 SNEGSKA (reference sequence). The CDR3 has 15 amino acids. Deletions cut 3 bases from V and 0 bases from J, with 12 bases between. The CDR3 DNA is TGCAGTGCTAGTAGGGCTCCCTATAGCAATCAGCCCCAGCATTTT. It encodes CSASRAPYSNQPQHF.